A selection of T cell receptor beta chains follows, all from one sample in a study of T cell responses to AZD1222 COVID-19 vaccine. Profiling relied on immunoSEQ multiplex PCR, and the TCRdb table lists in-frame clones only, not all of them. The sample holds about 72,000 clones, approximately 90% seen once. This specimen was peripheral blood, taken 28 days after the second AZD1222 dose. Receptor source: an adult who received the AZD1222 COVID-19 vaccine. Both conserved end residues are part of each CDR3. The order of the fields is V gene, D gene, CDR3 protein. The D gene is left open where the match is weak.

TRBV27 - CARPTLLLGNTIYF
TRBV29-1 - CSAGLTINTGELFF
TRBV19 - CASSPPNHFGNTIYF
TRBV19 TRBD1 CASSPLDRPIYNEQFF
TRBV7-2 TRBD2 CASSPGLAGGKGANVLTF
TRBV2 - CASIGTSLGDEQFF
TRBV29-1 TRBD1 CSKLGLRGQGNEQFF
TRBV2 - CASSPRTGANVLTF
TRBV4-3 - CASSLDLSAAKGWYNEQFF
TRBV7-9 - CASSPAGRDWNTIYF